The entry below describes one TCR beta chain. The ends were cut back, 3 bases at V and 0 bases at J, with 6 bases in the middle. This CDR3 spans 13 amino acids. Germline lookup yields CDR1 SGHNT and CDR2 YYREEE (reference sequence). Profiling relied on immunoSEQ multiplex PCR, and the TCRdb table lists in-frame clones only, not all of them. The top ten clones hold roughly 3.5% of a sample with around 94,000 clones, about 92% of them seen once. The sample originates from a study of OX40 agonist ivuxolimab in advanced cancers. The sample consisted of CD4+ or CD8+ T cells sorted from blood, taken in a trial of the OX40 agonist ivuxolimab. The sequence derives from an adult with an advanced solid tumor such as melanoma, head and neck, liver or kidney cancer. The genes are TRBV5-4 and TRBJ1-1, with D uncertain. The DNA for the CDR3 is TGTGCCAGCAGCTCCGACGTGAACACTGAAGCTTTCTTT. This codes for CASSSDVNTEAFF.